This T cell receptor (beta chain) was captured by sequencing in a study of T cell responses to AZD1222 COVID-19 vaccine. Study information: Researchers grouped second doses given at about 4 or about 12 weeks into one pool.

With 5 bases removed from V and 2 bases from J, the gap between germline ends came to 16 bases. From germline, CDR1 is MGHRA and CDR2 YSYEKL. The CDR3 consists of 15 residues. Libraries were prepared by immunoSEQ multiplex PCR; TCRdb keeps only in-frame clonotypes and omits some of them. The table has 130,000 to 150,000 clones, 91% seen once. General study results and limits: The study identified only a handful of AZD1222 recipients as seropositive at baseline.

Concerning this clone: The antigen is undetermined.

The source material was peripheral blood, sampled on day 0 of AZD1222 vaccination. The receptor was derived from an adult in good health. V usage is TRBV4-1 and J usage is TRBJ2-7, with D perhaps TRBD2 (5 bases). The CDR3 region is CASSWAPAEPYEQYF. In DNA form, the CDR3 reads TGCGCCAGCAGCTGGGCCCCAGCGGAGCCCTACGAGCAGTACTTC.